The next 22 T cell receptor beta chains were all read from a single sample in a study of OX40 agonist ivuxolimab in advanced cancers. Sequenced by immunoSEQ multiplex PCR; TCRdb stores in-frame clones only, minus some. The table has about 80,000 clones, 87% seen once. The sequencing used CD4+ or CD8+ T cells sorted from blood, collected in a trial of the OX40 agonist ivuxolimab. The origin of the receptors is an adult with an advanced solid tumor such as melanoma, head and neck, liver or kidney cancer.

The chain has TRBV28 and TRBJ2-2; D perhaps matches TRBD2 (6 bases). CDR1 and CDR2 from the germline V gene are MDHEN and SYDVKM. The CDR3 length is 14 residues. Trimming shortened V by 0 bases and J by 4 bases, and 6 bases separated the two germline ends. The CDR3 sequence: CASSLWGGTGELFF. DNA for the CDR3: TGTGCCAGCAGTTTATGGGGGGGCACCGGGGAGCTGTTTTTT.

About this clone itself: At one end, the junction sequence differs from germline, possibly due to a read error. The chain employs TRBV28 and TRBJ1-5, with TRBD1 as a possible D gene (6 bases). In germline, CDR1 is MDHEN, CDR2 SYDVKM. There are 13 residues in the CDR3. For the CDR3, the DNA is TGTGCCAGCAGTGACTTAGACGGGGGGCCCACGTATTTT. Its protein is CASSDLDGGPTYF.

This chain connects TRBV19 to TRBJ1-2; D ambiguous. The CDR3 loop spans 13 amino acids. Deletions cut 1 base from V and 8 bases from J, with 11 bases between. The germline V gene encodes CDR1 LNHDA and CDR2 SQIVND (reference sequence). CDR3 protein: CASSIVPEEGYTF. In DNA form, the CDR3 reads TGTGCCAGTAGTATAGTGCCGGAAGAAGGCTACACCTTC.

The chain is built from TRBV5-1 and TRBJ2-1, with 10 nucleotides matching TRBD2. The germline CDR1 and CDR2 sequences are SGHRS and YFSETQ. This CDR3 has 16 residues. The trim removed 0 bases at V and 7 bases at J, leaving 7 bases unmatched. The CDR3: CASSLASGSVWNEQFF. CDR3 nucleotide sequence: TGCGCCAGCAGCTTGGCTAGCGGGAGCGTGTGGAATGAGCAGTTCTTC.

CDR3 protein: CASSSGVGTDTQYF. CDR3 DNA: TGTGCCAGCAGCTCGGGGGTAGGAACAGATACGCAGTATTTT. The gene calls are TRBV5-6 and TRBJ2-3, with a weak D call TRBD2 (6 bases). CDR1 SGHDT and CDR2 YYEEEE come from the germline V gene. V was shortened by 3 bases and J by 3 bases, with 11 bases between the two germline ends. This CDR3 has 14 residues.

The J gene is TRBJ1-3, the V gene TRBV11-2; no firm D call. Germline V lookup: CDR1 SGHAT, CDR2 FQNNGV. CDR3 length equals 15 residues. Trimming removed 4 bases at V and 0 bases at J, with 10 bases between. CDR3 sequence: CASSSARYSGNTIYF. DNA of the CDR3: TGTGCCAGCAGCTCCGCCCGTTACTCTGGAAACACCATATATTTT.

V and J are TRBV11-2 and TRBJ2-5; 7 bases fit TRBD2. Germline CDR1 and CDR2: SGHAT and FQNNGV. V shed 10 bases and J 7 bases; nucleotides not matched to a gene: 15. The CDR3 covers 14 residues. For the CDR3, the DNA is TGTGCCATCCGGATAGGACTAGTGGGAGGGACCCAGTACTTC. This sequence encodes CAIRIGLVGGTQYF.

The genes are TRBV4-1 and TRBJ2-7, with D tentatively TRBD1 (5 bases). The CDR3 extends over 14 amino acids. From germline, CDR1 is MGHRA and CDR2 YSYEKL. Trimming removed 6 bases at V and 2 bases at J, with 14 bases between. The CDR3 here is CASSLMSGPYEQYF. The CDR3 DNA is TGCGCCAGCAGTTTGATGTCAGGGCCCTACGAGCAGTACTTC.

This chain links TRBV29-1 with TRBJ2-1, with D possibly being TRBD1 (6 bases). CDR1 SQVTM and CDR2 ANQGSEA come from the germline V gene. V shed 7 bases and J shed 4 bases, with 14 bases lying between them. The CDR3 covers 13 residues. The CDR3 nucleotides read TGCAGCGCCCAACAGGGCTGGTACAATGAGCAGTTCTTC. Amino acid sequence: CSAQQGWYNEQFF.

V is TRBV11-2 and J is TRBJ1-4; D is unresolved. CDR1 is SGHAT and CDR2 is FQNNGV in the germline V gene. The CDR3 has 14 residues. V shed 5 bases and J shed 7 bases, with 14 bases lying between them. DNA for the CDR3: TGTGCCAGCAGCGCGAGGAGGCTAGGTGAAAAACTGTTTTTT. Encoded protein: CASSARRLGEKLFF.

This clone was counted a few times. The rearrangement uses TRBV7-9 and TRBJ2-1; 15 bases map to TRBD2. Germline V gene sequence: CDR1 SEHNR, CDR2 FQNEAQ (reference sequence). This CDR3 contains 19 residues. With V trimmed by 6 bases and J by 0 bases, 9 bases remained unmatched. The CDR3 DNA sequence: TGTGCCAGCAGAACGGGACTAGCGGGAGGCAAGAGCTCCTACAATGAGCAGTTCTTC. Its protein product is CASRTGLAGGKSSYNEQFF. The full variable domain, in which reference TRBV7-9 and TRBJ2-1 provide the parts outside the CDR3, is DTGVSQNPRHKITKRGQNVTFRCDPISEHNRLYWYRQTLGQGPEFLTYFQNEAQLEKSRLLSDRFSAERPKGSFSTLEIQRTEQGDSAMYLCASRTGLAGGKSSYNEQFFGPGTRLTVL.

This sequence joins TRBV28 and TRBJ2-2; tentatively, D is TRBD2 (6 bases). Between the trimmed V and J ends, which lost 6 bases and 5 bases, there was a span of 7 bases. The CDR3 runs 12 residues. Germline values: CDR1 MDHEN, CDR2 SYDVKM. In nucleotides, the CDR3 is TGTGCCAGCAGACTAGCAACCGGGGAGCTGTTTTTT. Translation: CASRLATGELFF.

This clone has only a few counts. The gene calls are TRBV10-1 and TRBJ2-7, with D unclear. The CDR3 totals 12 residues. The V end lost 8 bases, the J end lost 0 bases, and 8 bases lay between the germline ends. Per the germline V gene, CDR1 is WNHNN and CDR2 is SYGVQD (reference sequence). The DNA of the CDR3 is TGCGCCAGCTCCGGAACCTCCTACGAGCAGTACTTC. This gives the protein CASSGTSYEQYF.

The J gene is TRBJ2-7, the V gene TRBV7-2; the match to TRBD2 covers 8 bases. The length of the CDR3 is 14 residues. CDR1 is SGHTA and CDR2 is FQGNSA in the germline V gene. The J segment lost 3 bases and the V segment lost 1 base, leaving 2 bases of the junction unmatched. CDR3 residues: CASSLGLAGYEQYF. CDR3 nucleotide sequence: TGTGCCAGCAGCTTAGGGCTAGCGGGCTACGAGCAGTACTTC.

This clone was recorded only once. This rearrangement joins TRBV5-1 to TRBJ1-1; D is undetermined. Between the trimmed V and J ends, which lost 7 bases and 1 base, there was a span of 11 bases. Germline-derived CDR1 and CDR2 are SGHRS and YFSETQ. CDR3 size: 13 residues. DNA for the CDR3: TGCGCCAGCGGCGAAGTCCCGAACACTGAAGCTTTCTTT. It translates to CASGEVPNTEAFF.

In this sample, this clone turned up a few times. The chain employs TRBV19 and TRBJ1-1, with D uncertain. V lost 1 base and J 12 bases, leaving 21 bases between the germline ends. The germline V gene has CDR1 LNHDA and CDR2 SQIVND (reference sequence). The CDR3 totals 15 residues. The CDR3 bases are TGTGCCAGTAGTATAGGCCAGACTGCCCTCGGTTCAACTTTCTTT. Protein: CASSIGQTALGSTFF.

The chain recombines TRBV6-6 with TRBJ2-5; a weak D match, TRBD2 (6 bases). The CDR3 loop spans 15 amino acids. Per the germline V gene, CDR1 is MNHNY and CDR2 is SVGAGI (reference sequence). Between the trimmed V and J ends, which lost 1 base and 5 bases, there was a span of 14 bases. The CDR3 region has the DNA TGTGCCAGCAGTTACTTAGCCGTCCGGGGGGAGACCCAGTACTTC. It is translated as CASSYLAVRGETQYF.

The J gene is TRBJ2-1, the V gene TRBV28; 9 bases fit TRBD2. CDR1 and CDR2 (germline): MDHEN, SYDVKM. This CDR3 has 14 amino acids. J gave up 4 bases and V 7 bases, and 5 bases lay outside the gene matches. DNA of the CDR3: TGTGCCAGCACGTTAGCGGGAGAGTACAATGAGCAGTTCTTC. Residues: CASTLAGEYNEQFF.

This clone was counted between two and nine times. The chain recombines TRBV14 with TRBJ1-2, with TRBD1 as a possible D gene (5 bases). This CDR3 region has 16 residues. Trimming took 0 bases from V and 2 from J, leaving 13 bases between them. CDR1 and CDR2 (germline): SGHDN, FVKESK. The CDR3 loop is CASSQDRALKNYGYTF. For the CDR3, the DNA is TGTGCCAGCAGCCAAGACAGGGCGCTAAAAAACTATGGCTACACCTTC.

For the CDR3, the DNA is TGTGCCAGCAACCTACCGGGACTAGAAAATGAGCAGTTCTTC. This encodes CASNLPGLENEQFF. The chain employs TRBV28 and TRBJ2-1; 8 positions match TRBD2. Unmatched junction bases numbered 9, after V lost 7 bases and J lost 7 bases. There are 14 residues in the CDR3. Germline V gene sequence: CDR1 MDHEN, CDR2 SYDVKM.

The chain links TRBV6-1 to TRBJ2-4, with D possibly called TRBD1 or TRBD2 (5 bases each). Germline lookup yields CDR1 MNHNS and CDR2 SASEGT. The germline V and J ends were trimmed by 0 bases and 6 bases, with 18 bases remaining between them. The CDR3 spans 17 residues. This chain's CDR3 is CASSEALTQGGGNIQYF. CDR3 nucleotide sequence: TGTGCCAGCAGTGAAGCACTTACCCAGGGTGGGGGAAACATTCAGTACTTC.

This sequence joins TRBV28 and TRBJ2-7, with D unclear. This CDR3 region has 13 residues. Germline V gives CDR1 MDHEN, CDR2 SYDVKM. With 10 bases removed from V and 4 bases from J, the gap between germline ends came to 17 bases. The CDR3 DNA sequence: TGTGCCACCTACAAAACCTTAGTTTACGAGCAGTACTTC. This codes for CATYKTLVYEQYF.